These 28 T cell receptor beta chains came from one sample sequenced in a study of T cell responses to AZD1222 COVID-19 vaccine. Generated by immunoSEQ multiplex PCR, the TCRdb table keeps only in-frame clones and is missing some. The table shows about 97,000 clones, with roughly 90% occurring only once. The sequenced sample was peripheral blood, obtained on day 0 of AZD1222 vaccination. Receptors were obtained from an adult in good health.

V usage is TRBV7-9 and J usage is TRBJ2-7; D unclear. The V end lost 10 bases, the J end lost 0 bases, and 10 bases lay between the germline ends. Germline V lookup: CDR1 SEHNR, CDR2 FQNEAQ (reference sequence). The CDR3 is made up of 12 amino acids. The CDR3 bases are TGTGCCATCGACGTTGGCTCCTACGAGCAGTACTTC. Protein sequence: CAIDVGSYEQYF.

V gene TRBV9 combines with J gene TRBJ2-3, with 7 bases identical to TRBD2. This CDR3 is 13 amino acids long. From germline, CDR1 is SGDLS and CDR2 YYNGEE. V was pared by 1 base and J by 6 bases, with 2 bases of the junction left unmatched. CDR3 sequence reads: CASSVRGEDTQYF. CDR3 nucleotides: TGTGCCAGCAGCGTACGGGGGGAGGATACGCAGTATTTT.

This clone was recorded once. V usage is TRBV19 and J usage is TRBJ2-1; 7 bases match TRBD2. The CDR3 contains 15 residues. CDR1 LNHDA and CDR2 SQIVND come from the germline V gene (reference sequence). Germline trimming cut 5 bases from V and 4 bases from J; bases unmatched to any gene: 8. CDR3 bases: TGTGCCAGTAGTCGAGAGGGTAGCGGGTACAATGAGCAGTTCTTC. Its translation: CASSREGSGYNEQFF.

The genes are TRBV6-5 and TRBJ1-6; D gene uncertain. V shed 2 bases and J shed 7 bases, with 6 bases lying between them. The CDR3 loop spans 13 amino acids. Germline assignment: CDR1 MNHEY and CDR2 SVGAGI. The CDR3 loop is CASSYRGNSPLHF. The CDR3 nucleotides read TGTGCCAGCAGTTACCGTGGAAATTCACCCCTCCACTTT.

The V and J genes are TRBV7-9 and TRBJ1-4; D call uncertain. V was clipped by 1 base and J by 7 bases, with 10 bases between them. This CDR3 region has 14 residues. Germline lookup yields CDR1 SEHNR and CDR2 FQNEAQ (reference sequence). The CDR3 region is CASSLGSGGEKLFF. DNA for the CDR3: TGTGCCAGCAGCTTAGGTTCGGGAGGTGAAAAACTGTTTTTT.

The chain recombines TRBV6-5 with TRBJ1-3, with D perhaps TRBD1 (6 bases). Germline V gives CDR1 MNHEY, CDR2 SVGAGI. This CDR3 has 13 residues. V lost 7 bases and J lost 2, with 9 bases in between. This chain's CDR3 is CASTQGTGNTIYF. Here the CDR3 DNA reads TGTGCCAGCACACAGGGTACTGGAAACACCATATATTTT.

The chain recombines TRBV7-8 with TRBJ1-1; maybe TRBD1 (6 bases). Germline CDR1 SGHVS, CDR2 FQNEAQ. The CDR3 has 16 amino acids. Trimming shortened V by 0 bases and J by 4 bases, and 15 bases separated the two germline ends. The CDR3 reads CASSLARGAQGTEAFF. DNA for the CDR3: TGTGCCAGCAGCTTAGCGAGGGGGGCCCAAGGCACTGAAGCTTTCTTT.

The rearrangement uses TRBV6-6 and TRBJ1-2; maybe TRBD1 (6 bases). Germline V lookup: CDR1 MNHNY, CDR2 SVGAGI (reference sequence). V gave up 5 bases and J gave up 4 bases, with 26 bases separating them. The CDR3 contains 18 residues. This CDR3 reads CASSHPGGGQKLSYGYTF. The CDR3 nucleotides are TGTGCCAGCAGTCATCCGGGGGGGGGCCAAAAACTCTCCTATGGCTACACCTTC.

V usage is TRBV7-2 and J usage is TRBJ1-2; D may be TRBD1 (5 bases). Trimming removed 1 base from V and 4 bases from J, with 13 bases in between. Germline-derived CDR1 and CDR2 are SGHTA and FQGNSA. This CDR3 comprises 15 residues. The CDR3 sequence: CASSLVLGESYGYTF. CDR3 coding DNA: TGTGCCAGCAGCTTAGTTTTGGGGGAAAGCTATGGCTACACCTTC.

CDR3 sequence (DNA): TGTGCCAGCAACACGGCAGTTTTTGCAGATGACACCGGGGAGCTGTTTTTT. Translating it yields CASNTAVFADDTGELFF. This chain connects TRBV5-4 to TRBJ2-2, with unresolved D. This CDR3 is 17 amino acids long. Trimming stripped 6 bases from V and 3 bases from J, with 21 bases between. Germline CDR1 is SGHNT and CDR2 is YYREEE (reference sequence). The variable domain in full, with the rest retrieved from reference TRBV5-4 and TRBJ2-2, is ETGVTQSPTHLIKTRGQQVTLRCSSQSGHNTVSWYQQALGQGPQFIFQYYREEENGRGNFPPRFSGLQFPNYSSELNVNALELDDSALYLCASNTAVFADDTGELFFGEGSRLTVL.

This clone was detected only once. This chain uses TRBV27 with TRBJ2-7, with TRBD2 matching over 7 bases. V lost 6 bases and J lost 0; bases outside the gene matches: 2. The CDR3 is 13 amino acids. Per the germline V gene, CDR1 is MNHEY and CDR2 is SMNVEV (reference sequence). The CDR3 region has the DNA TGTGCCAGCAGCGGGAGGAACTCCTACGAGCAGTACTTC. Its protein is CASSGRNSYEQYF.

This chain uses TRBV3-1 (or the pseudogene TRBV3-2) with TRBJ1-3, with D possibly TRBD1 on 6 matching bases. The V gene's germline CDR1 is LGHDT and CDR2 YNNKEL (reference sequence). The CDR3 is 14 amino acids. Trimming stripped 3 bases from V and 4 bases from J, with 10 bases between. The chain's CDR3 is CASSQSTGGNTIYF. CDR3 DNA: TGTGCCAGCAGCCAGTCAACAGGGGGAAACACCATATATTTT.

V and J are TRBV28 and TRBJ2-1; the D gene is possibly TRBD1 (6 bases). V lost 5 bases and J 2 bases, leaving 10 bases between the germline ends. The CDR3 runs 14 residues. Germline V lookup: CDR1 MDHEN, CDR2 SYDVKM. In DNA form, the CDR3 reads TGTGCCAGCAGTCCAGGGGACACCTACAATGAGCAGTTCTTC. The encoded protein is CASSPGDTYNEQFF.

The chain carries TRBV9 and TRBJ2-2; weak D call: TRBD2 (7 bases). V gave up 7 bases and J gave up 0 bases, with 16 bases separating them. Germline CDR1 SGDLS, CDR2 YYNGEE. The CDR3 is made up of 16 amino acids. This CDR3 reads CASGRGAFANTGELFF. The DNA for the CDR3 is TGTGCCAGCGGGAGGGGGGCGTTCGCGAACACCGGGGAGCTGTTTTTT.

The chain links TRBV7-2 to TRBJ1-5, with D unclear. Germline V gene sequence: CDR1 SGHTA, CDR2 FQGNSA. Trimming pared 7 bases from V and 6 bases from J, leaving 13 bases between. The CDR3 is 13 residues long. CDR3 nucleotides: TGTGCCAGCAACCAAGACTCGGGTCAGCCCCAGCATTTT. As protein: CASNQDSGQPQHF.

The chain carries TRBV7-3 and TRBJ1-1; 7 nucleotides match TRBD1. Losses at the gene ends were 3 bases for V and 7 bases for J; bases not matched to a gene: 5. This CDR3 is 13 amino acids long. The germline V gene has CDR1 SGHTA and CDR2 FQGTGA. DNA of the CDR3: TGTGCCAGCAGCTTGGACAGGCAACATGAAGCTTTCTTT. As protein: CASSLDRQHEAFF.

V gene TRBV28 combines with J gene TRBJ2-6; D remains unclear. This CDR3 has 13 amino acids. Trimming left V 3 bases short and J 3 bases short, with 3 bases between. Germline V CDR1 and CDR2: MDHEN, SYDVKM. In nucleotides, the CDR3 is TGTGCCAGCAGTTTGGGTGGGGCCAACGTCCTGACTTTC. Its translation is CASSLGGANVLTF.

The rearrangement uses TRBV18 and TRBJ1-1, with D tentatively TRBD1 (6 bases). The V end lost 0 bases, the J end lost 3 bases, and 14 bases lay between the germline ends. This CDR3 comprises 16 residues. Per germline, CDR1 KGHSH and CDR2 LQKENI. CDR3 amino acids: CASSPPRGGEDTEAFF. The CDR3, as DNA: TGTGCCAGCTCACCACCGAGGGGGGGCGAGGACACTGAAGCTTTCTTT.

The chain joins TRBV28 to TRBJ2-7; 8 bases line up with TRBD1. V gave up 5 bases and J gave up 9 bases; unmatched junction bases: 12. Germline lookup yields CDR1 MDHEN and CDR2 SYDVKM. The CDR3 spans 14 residues. The CDR3: CASSPQSWTGLQYF. For the CDR3, the DNA is TGTGCCAGCAGTCCACAATCTTGGACAGGGTTGCAGTACTTC.

Written as DNA, the CDR3 is TGTGCCAGCACCATAGGGACGGGCCAGGGTGGCTACACCTTC. It is translated as CASTIGTGQGGYTF. The V gene is TRBV6-5, the J gene TRBJ1-2; possible D gene TRBD1, 5 bases. Germline V gene data show CDR1 as MNHEY and CDR2 as SVGAGI. The CDR3 spans 14 residues. Trimming stripped 7 bases from V and 7 bases from J, with 19 bases between.

The chain recombines TRBV4-3 with TRBJ2-5; 8 bases are shared with TRBD2. Germline trimming cut 1 base from V and 5 bases from J; bases unmatched to any gene: 6. This CDR3 comprises 15 residues. CDR1 is LGHNA, CDR2 YSLEER, per germline. This CDR3 is CASSQAREDWETQYF. CDR3 DNA sequence: TGCGCCAGCAGCCAAGCGCGGGAGGATTGGGAGACCCAGTACTTC.

The chain employs TRBV6-5 and TRBJ1-3, with no clear D. The CDR3 totals 14 residues. V gave up 5 bases and J gave up 0 bases, with 8 bases separating them. CDR1 is MNHEY and CDR2 is SVGAGI in the germline V gene. DNA of the CDR3: TGTGCCAGCAGTCGCCTGAGCTCTGGAAACACCATATATTTT. Its protein is CASSRLSSGNTIYF.

V is TRBV7-9 and J is TRBJ2-1; no definite D call. Per germline, CDR1 SEHNR and CDR2 FQNEAQ (reference sequence). V was trimmed by 5 bases and J by 5 bases, leaving 7 bases between them. The length of the CDR3 is 12 residues. CDR3: CASSKWDNEQFF. The CDR3 nucleotides read TGTGCCAGCAGCAAGTGGGACAATGAGCAGTTCTTC.

This chain connects TRBV14 to TRBJ1-2, with D perhaps matching TRBD1 (5 bases). The CDR3 contains 14 residues. V was trimmed by 5 bases and J by 4 bases, leaving 14 bases between them. Germline CDR1 is SGHDN and CDR2 is FVKESK. The CDR3 spells CASSSLRGSYGYTF. The DNA of the CDR3 is TGTGCCAGCAGCTCACTACGGGGGAGCTATGGCTACACCTTC.

The chain uses TRBV30 and TRBJ2-1; 14 positions agree with TRBD2. Germline lookup yields CDR1 GTSNPN and CDR2 SVGIG (reference sequence). The CDR3 spans 17 residues. V was clipped by 4 bases and J by 1 base; unmatched bases: 6. The CDR3 loop is CAWTGTSGSASYNEQFF. CDR3 DNA sequence: TGTGCCTGGACCGGGACTAGCGGGAGTGCTTCCTACAATGAGCAGTTCTTC. The complete variable domain, with remaining parts taken from reference TRBV30 and TRBJ2-1, reads SQTIHQWPATLVQPVGSPLSLECTVEGTSNPNLYWYRQAAGRGLQLLFYSVGIGQISSEVPQNLSASRPQDRQFILSSKKLLLSDSGFYLCAWTGTSGSASYNEQFFGPGTRLTVL.

V gene TRBV7-9 combines with J gene TRBJ2-1; D not resolved. The V end lost 3 bases, the J end lost 2 bases, and 8 bases lay between the germline ends. Germline V gives CDR1 SEHNR, CDR2 FQNEAQ (reference sequence). The CDR3 is made up of 14 amino acids. CDR3 protein: CASSFPTTYNEQFF. CDR3 nucleotide sequence: TGTGCCAGCAGCTTCCCCACGACCTACAATGAGCAGTTCTTC.

This chain joins TRBV5-5 and TRBJ1-2, with unresolved D. CDR3 length equals 14 residues. V was pared by 5 bases and J by 4 bases, with 15 bases between. Germline assignment: CDR1 SGHKS and CDR2 YYEKEE (reference sequence). In DNA form, the CDR3 reads TGTGCCAGCAGACTAAACCCCCCCGTCTATGGCTACACCTTC. It yields the protein CASRLNPPVYGYTF.

V gene TRBV2 combines with J gene TRBJ1-2, with D tentatively TRBD1 (6 bases). The germline gives CDR1 SNHLY, CDR2 FYNNEI. This CDR3 has 15 amino acids. The V and J ends lost 3 bases and 5 bases respectively, with 16 bases between them. The CDR3 DNA reads TGTGCCAGCAGTGAGTCGGGGGGCTTATGGTATGGCTACACCTTC. The encoded protein is CASSESGGLWYGYTF.